This T cell receptor (beta chain) was found in a study of blood T cell repertoires in COVID-19. About the research overall: Samples of COVID-19 (acute and convalescent) were obtained from the United States, Italy and Spain. The analysed material was cDNA or gDNA that came from T cells, B-cell-depleted T cells, or PBMCs.

Trimming stripped 3 bases from V and 3 bases from J, with 9 bases between. This CDR3 comprises 13 residues. Germline-derived CDR1 and CDR2 are MNHEY and SMNVEV (reference sequence). Original processing notes: Reference gene primer amplification gave estimated nucleated cell counts. Some clones are missing from TCRdb's copy, which holds only in-frame ones; the method was immunoSEQ multiplex PCR. V and J calls plus clone size are reproduced from that table; the DNA served to infer D and trimming. This table has around 200,000 clones, 85% to 90% appearing once. Seattle enrolled patients during active infection and tracked them longitudinally.

Material for sequencing was peripheral blood. This clonotype originated in a woman aged 60-75 years with COVID-19, enrolled during active disease. The rearrangement links TRBV27 to TRBJ2-7; D remains ambiguous. CDR3 loop: CASSFRSGYEQYF. DNA of the CDR3: TGTGCCAGCAGTTTTAGGTCGGGCTACGAGCAGTACTTC.